Listed below are T cell receptor beta chains from one sample, sequenced in a study of blood T cell repertoires in COVID-19. Some clones are missing from TCRdb's copy, which holds only in-frame ones; the method was immunoSEQ multiplex PCR. Among some 250,000 clones, roughly 80% were seen once, and the ten largest hold 4.2%. What was sequenced was peripheral blood. Receptors were obtained from a man in his fifties or sixties with acute or convalescent COVID-19. CDR3s include the opening cysteine and the closing phenylalanine or tryptophan. The D gene is left open where the match is weak. Clone size is stated in some rows and not others, as once, few, many or a class when expanded.

d_gene,j_gene,v_gene,abundance,CDR3aa,CDR3nt
TRBD2,TRBJ2-1,TRBV7-9,NA,CASSFGLAGGNEQFF,TGTGCCAGCAGCTTCGGACTAGCGGGAGGCAATGAGCAGTTCTTC
TRBD1,TRBJ1-1,TRBV5-4,NA,CASSLSGQGANTEAFF,TGTGCCAGCAGCTTGTCGGGCCAGGGGGCGAACACTGAAGCTTTCTTT
NA,TRBJ2-1,TRBV4-1,NA,CASRQANNEQFF,TGCGCCAGTCGACAGGCCAACAATGAGCAGTTCTTC
NA,TRBJ2-1,TRBV6-5,NA,CASSYSRSGYNEQFF,TGTGCCAGCAGTTACTCGAGGAGTGGCTACAATGAGCAGTTCTTC
NA,TRBJ2-2,TRBV7-6,NA,CASSPIGSRAGELFF,TGTGCCAGCAGCCCGATTGGGAGTAGAGCCGGGGAGCTGTTTTTT
NA,TRBJ2-3,TRBV3-1/TRBV3-2,NA,CASSQFIQGTDTQYF,TGTGCCAGCAGCCAATTTATACAGGGTACAGATACGCAGTATTTT
NA,TRBJ1-1,TRBV28,few,CASTLQQDPEAFF,TGTGCCAGCACCTTACAACAGGACCCTGAAGCTTTCTTT
TRBD1,TRBJ1-4,TRBV5-4,NA,CASTRTGVNEKLFF,TGTGCCAGCACACGGACAGGGGTTAATGAAAAACTGTTTTTT
NA,TRBJ1-2,TRBV4-1,NA,CASSHHDRSSDGYTF,TGCGCCAGCAGCCATCACGACAGGTCCTCGGATGGCTACACCTTC
TRBD2,TRBJ2-1,TRBV9,NA,CASSVTSSIPDNEQFF,TGTGCCAGCAGCGTGACTAGCTCCATACCTGACAATGAGCAGTTCTTC
NA,TRBJ2-3,TRBV6-2/TRBV6-3,NA,CASSKNDSPAQYF,TGTGCCAGCAGTAAAAATGACAGTCCAGCGCAGTATTTT
NA,TRBJ1-1,TRBV6-6,NA,CASGMDSNTEAFF,TGTGCCAGCGGTATGGACAGCAACACTGAAGCTTTCTTT
TRBD1,TRBJ2-5,TRBV10-1,NA,CASSAYGQGRETQYF,TGCGCCAGCAGTGCTTATGGACAGGGAAGAGAGACCCAGTACTTC
NA,TRBJ2-7,TRBV7-9,NA,CASSLDLLGGEQYF,TGTGCCAGCAGCTTAGACCTGCTTGGAGGCGAGCAGTACTTC
TRBD2,TRBJ2-3,TRBV5-1,NA,CASSSPGLGGADTQYF,TGCGCCAGCAGCTCTCCGGGACTAGGAGGTGCAGATACGCAGTATTTT
TRBD1,TRBJ2-1,TRBV7-9,NA,CASSSGTGGPGDNEQFF,TGTGCCAGCAGCTCCGGGACAGGGGGTCCTGGGGACAATGAGCAGTTCTTC
TRBD2,TRBJ2-7,TRBV7-2,NA,CASRRPGLVNNEQYF,TGTGCCAGCAGGAGACCGGGACTAGTTAACAACGAGCAGTACTTC
NA,TRBJ2-7,TRBV4-3,NA,CASSQGAVRGEQYF,TGCGCCAGCAGCCAAGGGGCAGTACGAGGGGAGCAGTACTTC
TRBD1,TRBJ2-1,TRBV10-3,NA,CAISPGTGENEQFF,TGTGCCATCTCTCCCGGGACAGGGGAGAATGAGCAGTTCTTC
TRBD1,TRBJ1-2,TRBV7-9,NA,CASRPGQGHGNYGYTF,TGTGCCAGCAGACCGGGACAGGGACACGGTAACTATGGCTACACCTTC
TRBD1,TRBJ1-5,TRBV2,NA,CASRAGQGPRVPQHF,TGTGCCAGCAGGGCGGGACAGGGTCCCCGCGTGCCCCAGCATTTT
NA,TRBJ1-2,TRBV5-4,few,CASSPAGANYGYTF,TGTGCCAGCAGCCCCGCAGGGGCTAACTATGGCTACACCTTC
NA,TRBJ1-3,TRBV10-2,NA,CASSEQGAGNTIYF,TGCGCCAGCAGTGAACAGGGAGCTGGAAACACCATATATTTT
TRBD1,TRBJ1-3,TRBV2,NA,CASTPDRVTGNTIYF,TGTGCCAGCACCCCGGACAGGGTTACTGGAAACACCATATATTTT
TRBD2,TRBJ2-5,TRBV6-6,NA,CASRPGGAGEETQYF,TGTGCCAGCAGGCCCGGGGGAGCGGGGGAAGAGACCCAGTACTTC
NA,TRBJ2-7,TRBV19,NA,CASSDSTTSSYEQYF,TGTGCCAGTAGTGACTCTACAACTAGCTCCTACGAGCAGTACTTC
NA,TRBJ2-3,TRBV21-1,few,CASSKVVLAGGPTDTQYF,TGTGCCAGCAGCAAAGTAGTCCTAGCGGGAGGACCCACAGATACGCAGTATTTT
TRBD2,TRBJ2-7,TRBV6-5,once,CASRAAGGGTYEQYF,TGTGCCAGCAGGGCTGCTGGCGGGGGGACCTACGAGCAGTACTTC
TRBD2,TRBJ2-3,TRBV15,few,CATSNLREFTDTQYF,TGTGCCACCAGTAACTTGCGGGAGTTCACAGATACGCAGTATTTT
TRBD1,TRBJ1-5,TRBV6-2/TRBV6-3,NA,CASSRQGWQPQHF,TGTGCCAGCAGTCGACAGGGCTGGCAGCCCCAGCATTTT
NA,TRBJ2-7,TRBV5-1,few,CASSLAWQGYEQYF,TGCGCCAGCAGCTTGGCCTGGCAGGGGTACGAGCAGTACTTC
NA,TRBJ2-5,TRBV28,NA,CASSLLTSRETQYF,TGTGCCAGCAGTTTACTAACTAGCCGGGAGACCCAGTACTTC
NA,TRBJ1-3,TRBV20-1,NA,CSASAGTGNTIYF,TGCAGTGCTAGTGCGGGAACTGGAAACACCATATATTTT
NA,TRBJ2-3,TRBV10-3,NA,CAISESSIGADTQYF,TGTGCCATCAGTGAGTCATCAATCGGGGCAGATACGCAGTATTTT
NA,TRBJ1-1,TRBV6-6,NA,CASSYSQSGEAFF,TGTGCCAGCAGTTACTCGCAATCGGGTGAAGCTTTCTTT
NA,TRBJ1-4,TRBV28,NA,CASSVGQGFYEKLFF,TGTGCCAGCAGCGTAGGGCAGGGGTTTTATGAAAAACTGTTTTTT
NA,TRBJ2-4,TRBV15,NA,CATSRDLGQVIQYF,TGTGCCACCAGCAGAGATCTGGGACAAGTCATTCAGTACTTC
TRBD1,TRBJ1-1,TRBV3-1/TRBV3-2,NA,CASSHRGQEGLGAFF,TGTGCCAGCAGCCATAGGGGACAGGAGGGTCTGGGAGCTTTCTTT
NA,TRBJ1-2,TRBV14,once,CASSQVQFYGYTF,TGTGCCAGCAGCCAAGTACAGTTTTATGGCTACACCTTC
NA,TRBJ1-4,TRBV2,NA,CASSERGTPKDEKLFF,TGTGCCAGCAGTGAAAGAGGGACACCGAAAGATGAAAAACTGTTTTTT
NA,TRBJ2-7,TRBV3-1/TRBV3-2,NA,CASSLMRSFPRIGQYF,TGTGCCAGCAGCCTAATGAGGTCCTTTCCGCGGATCGGGCAGTACTTC
NA,TRBJ1-2,TRBV3-1/TRBV3-2,few,CASSQTRGAGYTF,TGTGCCAGCAGCCAAACAAGAGGAGCTGGCTACACCTTC
NA,TRBJ1-1,TRBV2,NA,CASSPRTVDTEAFF,TGTGCCAGCAGTCCGCGGACAGTAGACACTGAAGCTTTCTTT
TRBD1,TRBJ2-1,TRBV18,NA,CASSPQGANEQFF,TGTGCCAGCTCACCACAGGGGGCGAATGAGCAGTTCTTC
NA,TRBJ2-5,TRBV5-1,NA,CASSLDDSVTQYF,TGCGCCAGCAGCTTGGATGACAGTGTGACCCAGTACTTC